This entry lists 8 T cell receptor beta chains sequenced from one sample in a study of CD4 T cells in relation to SARS-CoV-2 and coronaviruses (dated by TCRdb to the early 2020s). These TCRs are of unknown antigen specificity. CD4+ T cells from unexposed donors were collected before the COVID-19 pandemic (2011-2018). After around 11 days of culture, CD4+ T cells were isolated with the EasySep CD4+ T cell isolation kit. The library was prepared using the immunoSEQ multiplex PCR assay. TCRdb's version of the immuneACCESS table is confined to in-frame rearrangements and falls short of the full clone set. An unresolved V gene accounts for under half of the shortfall where checked; the remainder is of unknown origin. Counted in this sample were more than 15,000 clones; around 75% of them appeared once. The ten largest clones represent around 23% of the sample. The sequenced sample was CD4+ T cells from PBMCs, cultured in vitro. These receptors were obtained from a human donor in good health.

The V gene is TRBV2, the J gene TRBJ2-1, with 9 bases matching TRBD2. Germline-derived CDR1 and CDR2 are SNHLY and FYNNEI. The junction had 10 bases not matched to a gene; V was cut back by 4 bases and J by 9 bases. This CDR3 spans 15 amino acids. The CDR3 nucleotides are TGTGCCAGCAGTGCTAGGACTAGCGCGGTGGGTGAGCAGTTCTTC. Translated, it gives CASSARTSAVGEQFF.

V usage is TRBV5-1 and J usage is TRBJ1-2; 9 nucleotides match TRBD1. J lost 2 bases, V lost 3 bases, and 5 bases had no gene match. The CDR3 loop spans 15 amino acids. Germline CDR1 reads SGHRS; CDR2 reads YFSETQ. CDR3 sequence (DNA): TGCGCCAGCAGCTCGGTCGGGACAGGGAACTATGGCTACACCTTC. This translates into CASSSVGTGNYGYTF.

The V gene is TRBV7-2, the J gene TRBJ2-2; 9 bases match TRBD1. After removal of 7 bases from V and 2 bases from J, the junction contained 8 bases not matched to a gene. Germline loops: CDR1 SGHTA, CDR2 FQGNSA. The CDR3 is 16 amino acids. In nucleotides, the CDR3 is TGTGCCAGCATTATTACAGGGGGCTATAACACCGGGGAGCTGTTTTTT. It encodes CASIITGGYNTGELFF.

This clone was picked up a small number of times. V gene TRBV28 combines with J gene TRBJ1-2; no reliable D call. The CDR3 consists of 11 residues. V lost 3 bases and J lost 6, with 5 bases in between. Germline-derived CDR1 and CDR2 are MDHEN and SYDVKM. The CDR3 DNA reads as TGTGCCAGCAGTTTGATGGATGGCTACACCTTC. Protein product: CASSLMDGYTF.

The rearrangement joins TRBV7-2 to TRBJ1-1; D may be TRBD1 (5 bases). Per germline, CDR1 SGHTA and CDR2 FQGNSA. The CDR3 is 14 amino acids. V gave up 1 base and J gave up 5 bases, with 11 bases separating them. The CDR3 DNA sequence: TGTGCCAGCAGCTTAGAAGCCAGGGTGACTGAAGCTTTCTTT. Its protein product is CASSLEARVTEAFF.

This sequence joins TRBV19 and TRBJ1-1; TRBD1 might be the D (5 bases). The CDR3 has 18 amino acids. The V gene's germline CDR1 is LNHDA and CDR2 SQIVND (reference sequence). The V end was cut by 2 bases, the J end by 3 bases, with 22 bases between. The CDR3 region has the DNA TGTGCCAGTAGTATAAGACTCCGGGGCCCAAAGGGGCACACTGAAGCTTTCTTT. It specifies CASSIRLRGPKGHTEAFF.

This chain joins TRBV5-1 and TRBJ2-3; D might be TRBD1 or TRBD2, each matching 5 bases. CDR1 and CDR2 from the germline V gene are SGHRS and YFSETQ. This CDR3 contains 16 residues. The V gene lost 0 bases and the J gene lost 3 bases, with 14 bases spanning the gap. Here the CDR3 reads CASSLGAGTQTDTQYF. The CDR3, as DNA: TGCGCCAGCAGCTTGGGGGCAGGGACCCAGACAGATACGCAGTATTTT. The whole variable domain, remainder taken from reference TRBV5-1 and TRBJ2-3, is KAGVTQTPRYLIKTRGQQVTLSCSPISGHRSVSWYQQTPGQGLQFLFEYFSETQRNKGNFPGRFSGRQFSNSRSEMNVSTLELGDSALYLCASSLGAGTQTDTQYFGPGTRLTVL.

The genes are TRBV7-2 and TRBJ1-2, with 8 bases matching TRBD1. The germline V gene has CDR1 SGHTA and CDR2 FQGNSA. V was clipped by 2 bases and J by 8 bases; unmatched bases: 4. The CDR3 covers 13 residues. DNA of the CDR3: TGTGCCAGCAGCTTACAGGGGGCGCGAGGCTACACCTTC. Translation gives CASSLQGARGYTF.